This is a list of T cell receptor beta chains from one sample in a study of tumor-infiltrating lymphocytes in glioblastoma multiforme. A single record per CDR3 protein comes from TCRdb applying MiXCR to the multiplex PCR reads. The sample holds some 15,000 distinct CDR3 sequences, over 65% seen once. The sequencing sample was made of brain tumor tissue. These receptors were collected from a male donor with glioblastoma. The CDR3 runs from the conserved cysteine through the conserved F or W. D genes are given only for firm matches. The size of a clone is reported for some rows only, either as once, few or many, or as a class for expanded clones.

d_gene,abundance,v_gene,j_gene,CDR3nt,CDR3aa
-,-,TRBV12-3/TRBV12-4,TRBJ2-1,TGTGCCAGCAGTCGAACGGGACCGCCTTACAATGAGCAGTTCTTC,CASSRTGPPYNEQFF
-,few,TRBV11-2,TRBJ2-1,TGTGCCAGCAGTTTAGAGAGGGGGTATGAGCAGTTCTTC,CASSLERGYEQFF
-,-,TRBV11-1,TRBJ2-7,TGTGCCAGCGGCTTAGCGTGTCTGGATAGGGGGTACGAGCAATACTTC,CASGLACLDRGYEQYF
-,-,TRBV11-3,TRBJ1-1,TGTGCCAGCAGCTTAGACGACAGGACTGAAGCTTTCTTT,CASSLDDRTEAFF
TRBD1,-,TRBV11-3,TRBJ1-1,TGTACCAGAAGCTCGGGACAGGGGGACACTGAAGCCTTCTTT,CTRSSGQGDTEAFF
-,-,TRBV11-1,TRBJ2-7,TGTGCCAGCGGCTTAGCGTGTCTGGACAGATGGTACGAGCAGTACTTC,CASGLACLDRWYEQYF
-,-,TRBV11-2,TRBJ1-5,TGTGCCAGCAGCTTAGATCCAATGTTACGGAAGGGACCAGCCCCAGCATTT,CASSLDPMLRKGPAPAF
TRBD1,-,TRBV13,TRBJ2-2,TGTGCCAGCAGAGGACAAGGGGGCGGCACCGGGGAGCTGTTTTTT,CASRGQGGGTGELFF
TRBD2,few,TRBV29-1,TRBJ2-7,TGCAGCGTGAATGGGGCTAGCGGATTCTACGAGCAGTACTTC,CSVNGASGFYEQYF
TRBD1,-,TRBV11-3,TRBJ2-3,TGTACCAGCGGGTCGGGACAGGGAGATACAGATACGCAGTATTTT,CTSGSGQGDTDTQYF
TRBD1,few,TRBV19,TRBJ1-1,TGTGCCAGTAGGGGACAGGGGTTAACTGAAGCTTTCTTT,CASRGQGLTEAFF